The 32 T cell receptor beta chains presented below share a single source sample, sequenced in a study. Assay used: immunoSEQ multiplex PCR; TCRdb lists only in-frame clones, some missing. The sample comprises under 65,000 clones, approximately 95% of which are singletons, and roughly a tenth rests with the top ten. What was sequenced was PBMCs. The receptors here all came from a man aged 35 to 55 with rheumatoid arthritis.

This rearrangement joins TRBV7-3 to TRBJ2-2, with unresolved D. From germline, CDR1 is SGHTA and CDR2 FQGTGA. The CDR3 covers 14 residues. V was trimmed by 5 bases and J by 4 bases, leaving 11 bases between them. CDR3: CASSTKLGTGELFF. The CDR3 DNA follows: TGTGCCAGCAGCACCAAACTGGGCACCGGGGAGCTGTTTTTT.

The chain employs TRBV5-8 and TRBJ2-7; 7 nucleotides line up with TRBD1. Trimming took 5 bases from V and 3 from J; bases not matched to a gene: 11. Germline CDR1 SGHTS, CDR2 YDEGEE. This CDR3 region has 15 residues. The CDR3 region has the DNA TGTGCCAGCAGAAACGACAGGGTGGGGGACTACGAGCAGTACTTC. Its translation is CASRNDRVGDYEQYF.

The CDR3 here is CASSLRSNQPQHF. The CDR3 DNA is TGTGCCAGCAGCTTACGGAGCAATCAGCCCCAGCATTTT. The V and J genes are TRBV7-2 and TRBJ1-5; no clear D. The V and J ends lost 2 bases and 1 base respectively, with 3 bases between them. Germline lookup yields CDR1 SGHTA and CDR2 FQGNSA. The CDR3 covers 13 residues.

The chain recombines TRBV5-1 with TRBJ1-1; 7 bases match TRBD1. After removal of 4 bases from V and 2 bases from J, the junction contained 11 bases not matched to a gene. CDR1 SGHRS and CDR2 YFSETQ come from the germline V gene. This CDR3 region has 16 residues. CDR3 nucleotides: TGCGCCAGCAGCGAGGGAAGGACAGGAGACAACACTGAAGCTTTCTTT. Its protein product is CASSEGRTGDNTEAFF. Variable domain in full (rest from reference TRBV5-1 and TRBJ1-1): KAGVTQTPRYLIKTRGQQVTLSCSPISGHRSVSWYQQTPGQGLQFLFEYFSETQRNKGNFPGRFSGRQFSNSRSEMNVSTLELGDSALYLCASSEGRTGDNTEAFFGQGTRLTVV.

The rearrangement joins TRBV7-2 to TRBJ1-1; D unresolved. CDR3 length: 14 residues. The V end was cut by 3 bases, the J end by 2 bases, with 10 bases between. The V gene's germline CDR1 is SGHTA and CDR2 FQGNSA. The CDR3 nucleotides are TGTGCCAGCAGCTTTAACAGTCAAAACACTGAAGCTTTCTTT. Amino acid sequence: CASSFNSQNTEAFF.

V gene TRBV24-1 combines with J gene TRBJ2-3, with 9 bases fitting TRBD1. The CDR3 has 16 amino acids. The V gene end was trimmed by 4 bases and the J gene end by 4 bases; junction bases not matched to a gene: 8. Germline CDR1 KGHDR, CDR2 SFDVKD. The CDR3 DNA follows: TGTGCCACCAGTGACGGGACAGGGCTCGGGTCAGATACGCAGTATTTT. Its protein is CATSDGTGLGSDTQYF.

In this sample, this clone turned up a few times. The rearrangement joins TRBV9 to TRBJ1-6; 9 bases agree with TRBD1. CDR3 size: 15 residues. V lost 4 bases to trimming and J lost 5 bases; unmatched junction nucleotides: 4. Germline V gene data show CDR1 as SGDLS and CDR2 as YYNGEE. The CDR3 DNA reads TGTGCCAGCAGCCCCGGGACAGGGAATAATTCACCCCTCCACTTT. Protein product: CASSPGTGNNSPLHF.

The gene calls are TRBV7-9 and TRBJ1-1; 11 positions match TRBD1. J gave up 4 bases and V 0 bases, and 1 base lay outside the gene matches. Germline loops: CDR1 SEHNR, CDR2 FQNEAQ (reference sequence). The CDR3 extends over 15 amino acids. The CDR3 reads CASSLAGTGGTEAFF. The CDR3 coding sequence is TGTGCCAGCAGCTTAGCCGGGACAGGGGGCACTGAAGCTTTCTTT.

The CDR3 protein is CAISELAGGHGYTF. The CDR3 DNA follows: TGTGCCATCAGTGAGCTCGCAGGGGGCCACGGCTACACCTTC. V usage is TRBV10-3 and J usage is TRBJ1-2, with TRBD1 matching over 8 bases. Per germline, CDR1 ENHRY and CDR2 SYGVKD. The junction had 7 bases not matched to a gene; V was cut back by 2 bases and J by 8 bases. The CDR3 consists of 14 residues.

V usage is TRBV6-5 and J usage is TRBJ1-6, with TRBD1 as a possible D gene (6 bases). V was clipped by 2 bases and J by 14 bases, with 19 bases between them. Germline V gene sequence: CDR1 MNHEY, CDR2 SVGAGI. The CDR3 length is 15 residues. The CDR3 sequence is CASSYAGAQEEALHF. DNA for the CDR3: TGTGCCAGCAGTTACGCGGGGGCCCAAGAGGAGGCCCTCCACTTT.

This sequence joins TRBV5-5 and TRBJ2-2, with D perhaps TRBD1 or TRBD2 (5 bases each). CDR3 length equals 16 residues. Trimming took off 3 bases at V and 3 bases at J, with 15 bases between the two ends. Germline-derived CDR1 and CDR2 are SGHKS and YYEKEE (reference sequence). The CDR3 bases are TGTGCCAGCAGCTGGGGGACCTCCCCATACACCGGGGAGCTGTTTTTT. It translates to CASSWGTSPYTGELFF.

This chain connects TRBV9 to TRBJ2-5, with 7 bases identical to TRBD1. The CDR3 runs to 13 residues. Germline CDR1 and CDR2: SGDLS and YYNGEE. Trimming cost V 4 bases and J 5 bases; bases outside gene matches: 5. This CDR3 is CASSRQGRETQYF. The CDR3 DNA follows: TGTGCCAGCAGCCGACAGGGTCGGGAGACCCAGTACTTC.

This sequence joins TRBV11-2 and TRBJ2-7, with 8 bases lining up with TRBD2. Germline CDR1 is SGHAT and CDR2 is FQNNGV. The CDR3 loop spans 13 amino acids. The V and J ends lost 3 bases and 7 bases, in that order; junction bases with no gene match: 5. This chain's CDR3 is CASSFRTSQEQYF. In nucleotides, the CDR3 is TGTGCCAGCAGCTTCCGGACTAGCCAGGAGCAGTACTTC.

This chain connects TRBV11-1 to TRBJ2-4; possible D gene TRBD2, 6 bases. The germline gives CDR1 SGHAT, CDR2 FQDESV (reference sequence). The CDR3 is 16 residues long. Between the trimmed V and J ends, which lost 4 bases and 7 bases, there was a span of 20 bases. The CDR3 DNA sequence: TGTGCCAGCAGCTCCCGGCGGGAAAGGAAGGGTAACATTCAGTACTTC. Its protein is CASSSRRERKGNIQYF.

This clone appeared a single time. The chain has TRBV30 and TRBJ1-6; the D is unclear. The CDR3 runs 16 residues. Looked up from germline, CDR1 is GTSNPN and CDR2 is SVGIG (reference sequence). Trimming pared 2 bases from V and 5 bases from J, leaving 16 bases between. For the CDR3, the DNA is TGTGCCTGGAGTTATGGGCCACTCGTAAATAATTCACCCCTCCACTTT. This translates into CAWSYGPLVNNSPLHF. Full variable domain (outside the CDR3, taken from reference TRBV30 and TRBJ1-6): SQTIHQWPATLVQPVGSPLSLECTVEGTSNPNLYWYRQAAGRGLQLLFYSVGIGQISSEVPQNLSASRPQDRQFILSSKKLLLSDSGFYLCAWSYGPLVNNSPLHFGNGTRLTVT.

This rearrangement joins TRBV3-1 (or the pseudogene TRBV3-2) to TRBJ1-2; D might be TRBD1 (5 bases). V shed 1 base and J shed 3 bases, with 12 bases lying between them. The CDR3 totals 15 residues. Looked up from germline, CDR1 is LGHDT and CDR2 is YNNKEL (reference sequence). The CDR3 is CASSQVPRGDYGYTF. Written as DNA, the CDR3 is TGTGCCAGCAGCCAAGTTCCCCGGGGGGACTATGGCTACACCTTC.

This chain links TRBV6-1 with TRBJ2-3; perhaps TRBD1 as D (5 bases). The CDR3 is made up of 15 amino acids. CDR1 is MNHNS, CDR2 SASEGT, per germline. V was trimmed by 1 base and J by 0 bases, leaving 8 bases between them. CDR3 nucleotide sequence: TGTGCCAGCAGTGAAGGACAGTCTAGCACAGATACGCAGTATTTT. This encodes CASSEGQSSTDTQYF.

The chain couples TRBV24-1 to TRBJ2-1; 8 bases map to TRBD1. Germline CDR1 KGHDR, CDR2 SFDVKD. The J segment lost 9 bases and the V segment lost 3 bases, leaving 15 bases of the junction unmatched. The CDR3 has 17 residues. CDR3 residues: CATSDPSRIPGQAEQFF. CDR3 coding DNA: TGTGCCACCAGTGATCCTTCCCGAATCCCGGGACAGGCTGAGCAGTTCTTC.

The chain carries TRBV30 and TRBJ2-1, with TRBD2 identical over 8 bases. The CDR3 sequence is 15 residues long. Unmatched junction bases numbered 8, after V lost 3 bases and J lost 4 bases. From germline, CDR1 is GTSNPN and CDR2 SVGIG (reference sequence). CDR3 amino acids: CAWRGHSGTYNEQFF. Written as DNA, the CDR3 is TGTGCCTGGAGGGGACATAGCGGGACTTACAATGAGCAGTTCTTC.

V and J are TRBV27 and TRBJ1-5, with D maybe TRBD1 (6 bases). The V gene lost 6 bases and the J gene lost 4 bases, with 7 bases spanning the gap. This CDR3 spans 12 amino acids. Germline V gene lookup returns CDR1 MNHEY and CDR2 SMNVEV (reference sequence). The CDR3 DNA sequence: TGTGCCAGCAGAAGGGGGAATCAGCCCCAGCATTTT. Translating gives CASRRGNQPQHF.

The chain has TRBV27 and TRBJ1-4; 8 nucleotides line up with TRBD1. V dropped 4 bases and J dropped 7; count of bases not matched to a gene: 5. There are 14 residues in the CDR3. Looked up from germline, CDR1 is MNHEY and CDR2 is SMNVEV (reference sequence). The CDR3 bases are TGTGCCAGCAGTTCGGACAGGGCTATTGAAAAACTGTTTTTT. It is translated as CASSSDRAIEKLFF.

J is TRBJ1-5 and V is TRBV16; 10 bases agree with TRBD1. The germline CDR1 and CDR2 sequences are KGHSY and FQNENV. V was clipped by 6 bases and J by 2 bases; unmatched bases: 4. CDR3 length: 15 amino acids. The DNA of the CDR3 is TGTGCCAGCAGTTGGGGGACAGGGGGCAATCAGCCCCAGCATTTT. Amino acids: CASSWGTGGNQPQHF.

This chain links TRBV6-6 with TRBJ2-7, with D maybe TRBD2 (6 bases). V lost 1 base and J lost 6, with 7 bases in between. The CDR3 has 12 residues. CDR1 MNHNY and CDR2 SVGAGI come from the germline V gene (reference sequence). DNA for the CDR3: TGTGCCAGCAGTTACTTCGGGGGCGAGCAGTACTTC. Amino acid sequence: CASSYFGGEQYF.

This rearrangement joins TRBV9 to TRBJ2-3; TRBD2 agrees at 11 bases. The CDR3 spans 16 residues. CDR1 and CDR2 (germline): SGDLS, YYNGEE. Trimming removed 3 bases from V and 6 bases from J; junction bases left unmatched: 9. The CDR3 protein is CASSAALAGVIDTQYF. The CDR3 nucleotides are TGTGCCAGCAGCGCAGCACTAGCGGGAGTTATCGATACGCAGTATTTT.

Written as DNA, the CDR3 is TGTGCCAGCAACCCAGGGGTAACTAATGAAAAACTGTTTTTT. It translates to CASNPGVTNEKLFF. The chain couples TRBV7-9 to TRBJ1-4; maybe TRBD1 (6 bases). The germline CDR1 and CDR2 sequences are SEHNR and FQNEAQ (reference sequence). Between the trimmed V and J ends, which lost 7 bases and 1 base, there was a span of 10 bases. This CDR3 comprises 14 residues.

This chain joins TRBV27 and TRBJ1-6; tentatively, D is TRBD1 (5 bases). The germline V gene has CDR1 MNHEY and CDR2 SMNVEV (reference sequence). CDR3 length: 16 residues. V was trimmed by 5 bases and J by 0 bases, leaving 11 bases between them. The CDR3 sequence: CASSNRQSSYNSPLHF. In DNA form, the CDR3 reads TGTGCCAGCAGTAACAGACAGAGCTCCTATAATTCACCCCTCCACTTT.

This clone was recorded once. The chain links TRBV19 to TRBJ1-5, with 7 bases that match TRBD1. Germline V gives CDR1 LNHDA, CDR2 SQIVND (reference sequence). The CDR3 runs to 16 residues. The trim removed 6 bases at V and 0 bases at J, leaving 8 bases unmatched. The CDR3 here is CASRPQGEGSNQPQHF. CDR3 DNA: TGTGCCAGTAGACCTCAGGGGGAGGGTAGCAATCAGCCCCAGCATTTT.

J is TRBJ2-7 and V is TRBV20-1, with D hard to call. V was clipped by 1 base and J by 6 bases, with 7 bases between them. CDR3 size: 11 residues. The germline CDR1 and CDR2 sequences are DFQATT and SNEGSKA (reference sequence). This CDR3 reads CSARGLSEQYF. CDR3 in DNA: TGCAGTGCTAGAGGCCTATCCGAGCAGTACTTC.

The chain links TRBV19 to TRBJ2-2; a possible D gene is TRBD1 (5 bases). The germline V and J ends were trimmed by 3 bases and 1 base, with 18 bases remaining between them. The CDR3 runs 18 residues. The V gene's germline CDR1 is LNHDA and CDR2 SQIVND (reference sequence). CDR3 residues: CASSILGVGSGNTGELFF. The CDR3 region has the DNA TGTGCCAGTAGTATTTTAGGGGTAGGGTCAGGGAACACCGGGGAGCTGTTTTTT.

The rearrangement uses TRBV7-2 and TRBJ1-3, with 10 positions matching TRBD1. Trimming cost V 4 bases and J 2 bases; bases outside gene matches: 5. Germline V gene lookup returns CDR1 SGHTA and CDR2 FQGNSA. The length of the CDR3 is 16 residues. The CDR3 nucleotides read TGTGCCAGCAGCTCCCGACAGGGGGCAGCTGGAAACACCATATATTTT. Its translation is CASSSRQGAAGNTIYF.

The V and J genes are TRBV7-6 and TRBJ1-4; 12 positions match TRBD1. The CDR3 has 17 amino acids. Germline V gives CDR1 SGHVS, CDR2 FNYEAQ. The J segment lost 7 bases and the V segment lost 5 bases, leaving 11 bases of the junction unmatched. CDR3 amino acids: CASSIRDRGQFVEKLFF. The CDR3 coding sequence is TGTGCCAGCAGCATAAGGGACAGGGGGCAGTTTGTTGAAAAACTGTTTTTT.

The rearrangement uses TRBV5-1 and TRBJ1-5; possibly TRBD1 for D (5 bases). The CDR3 is 13 amino acids. Trimming took 4 bases from V and 7 from J, leaving 12 bases between them. Germline CDR1 is SGHRS and CDR2 is YFSETQ. The CDR3 nucleotides read TGCGCCAGCAGCGCCGACAGCGGGCAGCCCCAGCATTTT. It is translated as CASSADSGQPQHF.